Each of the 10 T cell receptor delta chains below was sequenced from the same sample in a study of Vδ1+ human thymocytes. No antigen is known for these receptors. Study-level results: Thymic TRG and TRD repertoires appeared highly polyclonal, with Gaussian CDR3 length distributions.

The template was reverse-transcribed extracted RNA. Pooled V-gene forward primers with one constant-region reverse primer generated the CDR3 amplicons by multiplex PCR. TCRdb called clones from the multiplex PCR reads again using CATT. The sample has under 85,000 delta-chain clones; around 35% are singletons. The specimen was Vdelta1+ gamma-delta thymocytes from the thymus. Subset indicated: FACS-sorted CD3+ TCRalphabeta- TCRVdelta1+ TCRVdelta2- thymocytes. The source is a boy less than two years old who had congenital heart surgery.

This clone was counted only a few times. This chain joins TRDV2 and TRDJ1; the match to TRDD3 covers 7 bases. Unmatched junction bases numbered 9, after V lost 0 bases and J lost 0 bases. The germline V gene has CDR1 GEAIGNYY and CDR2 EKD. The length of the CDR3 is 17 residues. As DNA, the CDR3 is TGTGCCTGTGACACCGCTCCTGGGGGGGTGTACACCGATAAACTCATCTTT. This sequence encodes CACDTAPGGVYTDKLIF.

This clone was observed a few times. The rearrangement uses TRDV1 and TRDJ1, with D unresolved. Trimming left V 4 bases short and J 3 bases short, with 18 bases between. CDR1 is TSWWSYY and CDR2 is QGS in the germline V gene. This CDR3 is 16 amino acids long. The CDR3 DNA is TGTGCTCTTGGGGTCGTCTACCGCCAGGGTTCCGATAAACTCATCTTT. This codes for CALGVVYRQGSDKLIF.

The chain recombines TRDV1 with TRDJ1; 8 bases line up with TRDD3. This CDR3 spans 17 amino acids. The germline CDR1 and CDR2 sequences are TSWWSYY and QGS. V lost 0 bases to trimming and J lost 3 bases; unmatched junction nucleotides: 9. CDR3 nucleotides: TGTGCTCTTGGGGAACTAGGTTGGGATACGCGATCCGATAAACTCATCTTT. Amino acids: CALGELGWDTRSDKLIF.

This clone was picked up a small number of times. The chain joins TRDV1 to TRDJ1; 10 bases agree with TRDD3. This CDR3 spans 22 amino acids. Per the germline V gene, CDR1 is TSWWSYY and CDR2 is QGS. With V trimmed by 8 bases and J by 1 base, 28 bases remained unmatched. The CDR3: CALHLGPHRGIRGGLCTDKLIF. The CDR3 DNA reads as TGTGCTCTTCACCTCGGCCCCCATCGGGGGATACGCGGAGGTCTGTGCACCGATAAACTCATCTTT.

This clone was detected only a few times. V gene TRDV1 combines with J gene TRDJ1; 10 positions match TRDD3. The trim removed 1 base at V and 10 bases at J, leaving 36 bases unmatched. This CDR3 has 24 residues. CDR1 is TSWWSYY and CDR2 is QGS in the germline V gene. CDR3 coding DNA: TGTGCTCTTGGGGAACCTCTTAGGTTCCGCCACCGGCTCGAATCGGGGGATACGGTGGGGGCACTCATCTTT. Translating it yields CALGEPLRFRHRLESGDTVGALIF.

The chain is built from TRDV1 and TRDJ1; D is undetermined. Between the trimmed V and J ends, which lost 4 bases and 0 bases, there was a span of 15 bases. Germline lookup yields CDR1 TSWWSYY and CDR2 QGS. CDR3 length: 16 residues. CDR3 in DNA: TGTGCTCTTGGGGGTTCCCGGGCCGAGTACACCGATAAACTCATCTTT. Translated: CALGGSRAEYTDKLIF.

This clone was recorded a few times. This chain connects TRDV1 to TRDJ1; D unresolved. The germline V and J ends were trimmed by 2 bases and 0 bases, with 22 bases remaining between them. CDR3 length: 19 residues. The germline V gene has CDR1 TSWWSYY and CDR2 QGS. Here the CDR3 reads CALGEDGLPREPYTDKLIF. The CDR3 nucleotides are TGTGCTCTTGGGGAAGACGGTCTCCCTCGAGAACCGTACACCGATAAACTCATCTTT.

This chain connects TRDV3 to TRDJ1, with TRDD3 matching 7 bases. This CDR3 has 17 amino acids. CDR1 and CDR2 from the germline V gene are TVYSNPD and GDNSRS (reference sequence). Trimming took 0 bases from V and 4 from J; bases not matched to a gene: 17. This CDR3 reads CAFSSGVLAWGDDKLIF. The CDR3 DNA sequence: TGTGCCTTTAGTAGCGGCGTACTGGCCTGGGGGGACGATAAACTCATCTTT.

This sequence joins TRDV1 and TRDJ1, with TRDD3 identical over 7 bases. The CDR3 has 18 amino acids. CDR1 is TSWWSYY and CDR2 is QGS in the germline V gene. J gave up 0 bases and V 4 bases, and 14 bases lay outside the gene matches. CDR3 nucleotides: TGTGCTCTTGGGGGGGACAGCCTGGGGGTTTCGTACACCGATAAACTCATCTTT. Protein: CALGGDSLGVSYTDKLIF.

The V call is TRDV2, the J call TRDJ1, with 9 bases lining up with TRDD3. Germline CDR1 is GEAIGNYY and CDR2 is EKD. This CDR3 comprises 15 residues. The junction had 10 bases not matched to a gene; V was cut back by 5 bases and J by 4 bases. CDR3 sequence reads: CACGSTGGDGDKLIF. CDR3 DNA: TGTGCCTGTGGCTCGACTGGGGGAGATGGCGATAAACTCATCTTT.